This TCR beta chain was recorded in a study of CD8 T cells in ankylosing spondylitis. Study-level results: The clones that were linked to disease were reported to be significantly enriched in matched synovial fluid samples from ankylosing spondylitis patients. The study identified a TCR beta motif of roughly eight highly homologous variants that appeared characteristic of ankylosing spondylitis blood. In synovial fluid and blood from reactive arthritis, some motif variants were previously reported.

This clonotype was counted many times. Its antigen is currently unknown. CDR1 and CDR2 (germline): MGHRA, YSYEKL. This CDR3 has 14 amino acids. Trimming shortened V by 4 bases and J by 5 bases, and 15 bases separated the two germline ends. In making TCR beta libraries, quantitative 5'-RACE with molecular barcodes was used. TCRdb reanalysed the 5' RACE reads using MiXCR and keeps one entry per CDR3 protein. The repertoire holds 150,000 or so distinct CDR3 sequences, with approximately 20% as singletons. Source material: blood, either unsorted or a sorted T cell fraction (not recorded which). V is TRBV4-1 and J is TRBJ2-7; tentatively, D is TRBD1 (6 bases). The TCR comes from a male donor with ankylosing spondylitis or in good health (not recorded which). CDR3 amino acids: CASSREHRVNEQYF. The CDR3 DNA follows: TGCGCCAGCAGCCGAGAACACAGGGTCAACGAGCAGTACTTC.